This T cell receptor (beta chain) was found in a study of T cells in Graves' hyperthyroidism and ophthalmopathy. Exclusion of patients followed from uncontrolled infection, other autoimmune disease, pregnancy or lactation. General observations from the study: In blood, most of the thyroid clonotypes expanded above 0.001 were also present.

This clonotype was counted only a few times. The target antigen is unknown. After removal of 4 bases from V and 5 bases from J, the junction contained 7 bases not matched to a gene. There are 14 residues in the CDR3. Amplification targeted TCR beta CDR3 regions from RNA transcripts. The HTBI primer set drove a first-round RT-PCR of the TCR CDR3. A single record per CDR3 protein comes from TCRdb applying MiXCR to the multiplex PCR reads. Of roughly 200,000 distinct CDR3 sequences in the sample, about 16% were seen once. The receptor's source is a man aged 35 to 55 with Graves' hyperthyroidism. The J gene is TRBJ1-2, the V gene TRBV12-3 or TRBV12-4; 7 nucleotides match TRBD1. Sequenced: blood. This CDR3 is CASSSGTAAYGYTF. CDR3 bases: TGTGCCAGCAGTTCAGGGACAGCGGCATATGGCTACACCTTC.